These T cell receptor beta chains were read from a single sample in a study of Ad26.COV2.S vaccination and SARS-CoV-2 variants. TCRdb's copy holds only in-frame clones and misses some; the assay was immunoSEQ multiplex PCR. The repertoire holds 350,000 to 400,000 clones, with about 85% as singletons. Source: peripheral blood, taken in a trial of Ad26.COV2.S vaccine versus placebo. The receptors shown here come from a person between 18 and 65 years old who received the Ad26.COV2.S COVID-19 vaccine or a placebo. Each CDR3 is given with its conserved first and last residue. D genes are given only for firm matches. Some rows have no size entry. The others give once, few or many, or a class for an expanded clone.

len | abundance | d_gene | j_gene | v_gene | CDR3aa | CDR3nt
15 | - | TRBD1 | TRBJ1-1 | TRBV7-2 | CASSPGQGLNTEAFF | TGTGCCAGCAGCCCAGGACAGGGTTTGAACACTGAAGCTTTCTTT
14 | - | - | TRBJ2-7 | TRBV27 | CASSLSGQNYEQYF | TGTGCCAGCAGTTTATCAGGCCAGAACTACGAGCAGTACTTC
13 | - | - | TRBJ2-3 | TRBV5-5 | CASSWGDTGTQYF | TGTGCCAGCAGCTGGGGGGATACAGGTACGCAGTATTTT
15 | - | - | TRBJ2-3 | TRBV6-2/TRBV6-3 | CASSYDRTSLSTQYF | TGTGCCAGCAGTTACGACAGAACCTCGCTCAGTACGCAGTATTTT
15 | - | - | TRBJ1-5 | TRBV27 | CASSFVWDSNQPQHF | TGTGCCAGCAGTTTCGTATGGGATAGCAATCAGCCCCAGCATTTT
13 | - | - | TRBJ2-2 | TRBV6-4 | CASSNSGTGELFF | TGTGCCAGCAGTAACTCCGGCACCGGGGAGCTGTTTTTT
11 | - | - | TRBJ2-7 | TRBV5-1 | CASSWGYEQYF | TGCGCCAGCAGCTGGGGCTACGAGCAGTACTTC
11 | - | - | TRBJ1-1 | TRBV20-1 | CSARRSYEAFF | TGCAGTGCTAGAAGGAGTTATGAAGCTTTCTTT
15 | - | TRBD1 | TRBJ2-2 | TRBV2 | CATQGAGGVIGELFF | TGTGCCACCCAGGGGGCAGGGGGCGTGATCGGGGAGCTGTTTTTT
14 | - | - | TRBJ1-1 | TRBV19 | CASTPRAANTEAFF | TGTGCCAGTACTCCCCGGGCCGCGAACACTGAAGCTTTCTTT
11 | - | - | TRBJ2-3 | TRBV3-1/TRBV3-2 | CASRWADTQYF | TGTGCCAGCAGGTGGGCAGATACGCAGTATTTT
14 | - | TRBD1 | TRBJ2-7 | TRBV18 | CASSSDRGGYEQYF | TGTGCCAGCTCGTCCGACAGGGGAGGCTACGAGCAGTACTTC
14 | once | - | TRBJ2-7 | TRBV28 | CASSSGGFTYEQYF | TGTGCCAGCAGTTCCGGTGGCTTTACCTACGAGCAGTACTTC
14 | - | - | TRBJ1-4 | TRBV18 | CASSPQEGREKLFF | TGTGCCAGCTCACCACAGGAGGGGAGGGAGAAACTGTTTTTT
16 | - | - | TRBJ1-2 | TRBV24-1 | CATSDSWQGISYGYTF | TGTGCCACCAGTGATTCGTGGCAGGGAATTAGCTATGGCTACACCTTC
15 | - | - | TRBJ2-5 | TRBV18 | CASSPRIVPQETQYF | TGTGCCAGCTCACCACGAATAGTCCCGCAAGAGACCCAGTACTTC
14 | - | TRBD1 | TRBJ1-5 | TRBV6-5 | CASRTGLGNQPQHF | TGTGCCAGCAGGACAGGGCTCGGCAATCAGCCCCAGCATTTT
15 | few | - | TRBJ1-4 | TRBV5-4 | CASSPRDGANEKLFF | TGTGCCAGCAGCCCGCGGGACGGCGCTAATGAAAAACTGTTTTTT
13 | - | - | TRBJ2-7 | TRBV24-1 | CATSDRGVLGQYF | TGTGCCACCAGTGATCGCGGGGTTCTGGGGCAGTACTTC
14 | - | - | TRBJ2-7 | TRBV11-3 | CASSPRGSSYEQYF | TGTGCCAGCAGCCCCAGGGGCAGTTCCTACGAGCAGTACTTC
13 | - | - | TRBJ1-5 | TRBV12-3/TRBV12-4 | CASSLGGDQPQHF | TGTGCCAGCAGTTTAGGAGGGGATCAGCCCCAGCATTTT
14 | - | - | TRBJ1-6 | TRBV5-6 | CASTRPGRNSPLHF | TGTGCCAGCACCCGCCCAGGGAGGAATTCACCCCTCCACTTT
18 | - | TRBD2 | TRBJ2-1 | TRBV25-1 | CASSEYFPLAGGPDEQFF | TGTGCCAGCAGTGAATATTTTCCTCTAGCGGGGGGGCCTGATGAGCAGTTCTTC
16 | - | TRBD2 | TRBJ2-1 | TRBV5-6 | CASSLAGGGPYNEQFF | TGTGCCAGCAGCTTGGCTGGCGGGGGACCCTACAATGAGCAGTTCTTC
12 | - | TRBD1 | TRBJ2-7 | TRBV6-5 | CASSRPQGAKYF | TGTGCCAGCAGTCGCCCACAGGGGGCGAAGTACTTC
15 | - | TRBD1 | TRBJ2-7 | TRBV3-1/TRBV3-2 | CASSLGGTGTYEQYF | TGTGCCAGCAGCCTAGGTGGGACAGGGACCTACGAGCAGTACTTC
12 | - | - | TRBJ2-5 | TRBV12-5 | CASGLRQETQYF | TGTGCTAGTGGTTTGAGACAAGAGACCCAGTACTTC
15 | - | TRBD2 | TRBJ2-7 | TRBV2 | CASSQFTSGGSEQYF | TGTGCCAGCAGTCAATTTACTAGCGGGGGGAGCGAGCAGTACTTC
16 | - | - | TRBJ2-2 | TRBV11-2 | CASSLRGGTNTGELFF | TGTGCCAGCAGCTTGCGTGGGGGCACCAACACCGGGGAGCTGTTTTTT
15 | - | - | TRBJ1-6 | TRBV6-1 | CASSEETGMNSPLHF | TGTGCCAGCAGTGAAGAAACAGGGATGAATTCACCCCTCCACTTT
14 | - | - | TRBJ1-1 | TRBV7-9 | CASSTLRGDTEAFF | TGTGCCAGCAGCACCCTCCGGGGGGACACTGAAGCTTTCTTT
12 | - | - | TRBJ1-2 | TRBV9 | CASSAPEGSYTF | TGTGCCAGCAGCGCCCCCGAGGGTAGCTACACCTTC
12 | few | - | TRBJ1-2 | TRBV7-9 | CASSPSGPSYTF | TGTGCCAGCAGCCCATCGGGACCGAGCTACACCTTC
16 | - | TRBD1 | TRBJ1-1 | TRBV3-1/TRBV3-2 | CASSQELRTGDTEAFF | TGTGCCAGCAGCCAAGAATTACGGACAGGGGACACTGAAGCTTTCTTT
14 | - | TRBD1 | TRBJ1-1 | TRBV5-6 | CASSPRHRGGEAFF | TGTGCCAGCAGCCCGCGGCACAGGGGAGGCGAAGCTTTCTTT
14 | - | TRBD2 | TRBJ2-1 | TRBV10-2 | CASWRGEDYNEQFF | TGCGCCAGCTGGCGGGGGGAAGACTACAATGAGCAGTTCTTC
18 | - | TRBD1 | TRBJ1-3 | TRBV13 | CASSPYRGQGESGNTIYF | TGTGCCAGCAGCCCGTACCGCGGACAGGGAGAATCTGGAAACACCATATATTTT
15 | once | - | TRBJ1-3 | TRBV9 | CASSVGRNSGNTIYF | TGTGCCAGCAGCGTAGGAAGGAACTCTGGAAACACCATATATTTT